A selection of T cell receptor beta chains follows, all from one sample in a study of T-cell reconstitution after alpha-beta-depleted transplantation in children. TCRdb recomputed calls from the PCR reads with MiXCR, one row per CDR3 protein. The sample lists 150,000 to 250,000 distinct CDR3 sequences, roughly 6.3% occurring once. The starting material was PBMCs, obtained before TCRalphabeta/CD19-depleted stem cell transplant. Receptor source: a girl under two years old with combined immunodeficiency, due to receive a stem cell transplant. Each CDR3 is given without its conserved first and last residue. A D gene is named only where the DNA matches it firmly.

-	TRBJ2-7	TRBV2	ASRVAYEQY
TRBD1	TRBJ1-1	TRBV2	ASSEKGAGAF
-	TRBJ2-6	TRBV7-9	ASSVETGANVLT
-	TRBJ2-2	TRBV29-1	SVDYPMNTGELF
-	TRBJ2-1	TRBV29-1	SVVGSSNEQF
-	TRBJ2-2	TRBV12-3/TRBV12-4	ASSLRGELF
TRBD2	TRBJ2-1	TRBV24-1	ATSDLVGTSLYNELF
TRBD1	TRBJ2-7	TRBV27	ASKHGTAYEQY
TRBD1	TRBJ2-3	TRBV6-1	ASSPWTGRDTQY
-	TRBJ2-7	TRBV20-1	SATLGHSEQY
TRBD2	TRBJ2-7	TRBV28	ASSFLAGVSYEQY
-	TRBJ2-5	TRBV4-3	ASSRLAELQETQY
TRBD2	TRBJ2-5	TRBV13	ASSRTPGGGAQETQY
-	TRBJ2-2	TRBV5-4	ASNTQGATGELF
TRBD2	TRBJ2-7	TRBV11-2	ASTAPGEGPYEQY
-	TRBJ2-1	TRBV6-2/TRBV6-3	ASTYSGGEQF
TRBD2	TRBJ2-7	TRBV28	ASSWGGGYEQY
TRBD1	TRBJ2-7	TRBV4-1	ASSDPGQGALEQY
-	TRBJ2-7	TRBV29-1	SVEVSGSVWDYEQY
TRBD2	TRBJ2-5	TRBV3-1	ASSQVVSGYQETQY
TRBD1	TRBJ1-2	TRBV27	ASSLSGTGTNYGYT
TRBD1	TRBJ1-3	TRBV7-2	ASSFYRGRNSGNTIY
TRBD2	TRBJ2-1	TRBV4-2	ASSRGLAGGTSSYNEQF
TRBD2	TRBJ2-1	TRBV7-1	ASSSATGLVDRIPSIFNEQF
-	TRBJ2-5	TRBV6-5	ASSYLTPQETQY
-	TRBJ2-7	TRBV29-1	SVVGRISYEQY
TRBD2	TRBJ2-3	TRBV20-1	SATASGSYPDTQY
TRBD2	TRBJ2-5	TRBV7-3	ASSLKSPSGPFQETQY
TRBD2	TRBJ2-1	TRBV10-3	AISESGPASGSLEQF
-	TRBJ2-7	TRBV12-3/TRBV12-4	ASKGEQY
-	TRBJ1-2	TRBV9	ASSSRGYGYT
-	TRBJ1-2	TRBV12-3/TRBV12-4	ASSYRFYGYT
-	TRBJ2-1	TRBV24-1	ATSGVRDTPVGEQF
TRBD2	TRBJ2-3	TRBV14	ASSQLAGNPWDTQY
TRBD1	TRBJ2-1	TRBV6-2/TRBV6-3	ASSYLQGANEQF
TRBD2	TRBJ2-3	TRBV29-1	SARGRGGSSTDTQY
-	TRBJ1-1	TRBV7-2	ASSLVGGSSAF